Presented here are 10 T cell receptor beta chains from one specimen sequenced in a study of T cells after yellow fever vaccination. TCRdb ran MiXCR on the 5' RACE reads and lists one entry per CDR3 protein. Altogether approximately 110,000 distinct CDR3 sequences are present, 7.4% being singletons, with the ten largest covering around 2.3%. The sequencing here drew on CD4+ T cells sorted from PBMCs, taken around 10 days after the first yellow fever vaccination. The receptors here all came from a man between 18 and 35 years old who received the YFV17D yellow fever vaccine.

In this sample, this clonotype turned up a few times. V is TRBV2 and J is TRBJ2-3; D tentatively reads TRBD1 or TRBD2 (5 bases each). Trimming shortened V by 3 bases and J by 14 bases, and 15 bases separated the two germline ends. This CDR3 has 12 amino acids. CDR1 is SNHLY, CDR2 FYNNEI, per germline. The CDR3 spells CASSEDGGLLYF. The CDR3 nucleotides are TGTGCCAGCAGTGAGGATGGGGGTTTGCTGTATTTT.

This clonotype showed up many times. This rearrangement joins TRBV24-1 to TRBJ1-5; weak D call: TRBD1 (6 bases). This CDR3 contains 16 residues. The germline CDR1 and CDR2 sequences are KGHDR and SFDVKD. V was shortened by 2 bases and J by 1 base, with 11 bases between the two germline ends. Here the CDR3 DNA reads TGTGCCACCAGTGATTCCGCCAGGGGAAGCAATCAGCCCCAGCATTTT. Residues: CATSDSARGSNQPQHF.

This clonotype was seen many times. The rearrangement uses TRBV4-1 and TRBJ2-4; D remains ambiguous. CDR3 length: 15 residues. CDR1 and CDR2 (germline): MGHRA, YSYEKL. The V end was cut by 0 bases, the J end by 0 bases, with 6 bases between. In DNA form, the CDR3 reads TGCGCCAGCAGCCAAGATCTGCTAGCCAAAAACATTCAGTACTTC. This translates into CASSQDLLAKNIQYF.

This clonotype was detected many times. V gene TRBV5-5 combines with J gene TRBJ1-1; possibly TRBD1 for D (5 bases). Germline CDR1 is SGHKS and CDR2 is YYEKEE (reference sequence). The V end lost 4 bases, the J end lost 4 bases, and 17 bases lay between the germline ends. This CDR3 is built from 15 residues. The CDR3 DNA is TGTGCCAGCAGCCGTGATGGAGGGGACCTCACTGAAGCTTTCTTT. This encodes CASSRDGGDLTEAFF.

The sample holds many counts of this clonotype. V is TRBV20-1 and J is TRBJ2-7; possibly TRBD1 for D (6 bases). The CDR3 runs to 12 residues. CDR1 is DFQATT and CDR2 is SNEGSKA in the germline V gene (reference sequence). The V and J ends lost 6 bases and 11 bases respectively, with 20 bases between them. CDR3 nucleotides: TGCAGTGCCGCGGACAGAGCTTCTCGGAAGTACGTC. This gives the protein CSAADRASRKYV.

This clonotype showed up many times. The J gene is TRBJ2-5, the V gene TRBV2, with unresolved D. Germline loops: CDR1 SNHLY, CDR2 FYNNEI. The V gene lost 8 bases and the J gene lost 1 base, with 5 bases spanning the gap. The CDR3 contains 11 residues. The chain's CDR3 is CASEVQETQYF. For the CDR3, the DNA is TGTGCCAGCGAGGTCCAAGAGACCCAGTACTTC.

The chain has TRBV30 and TRBJ2-3; 9 bases agree with TRBD2. Germline loops: CDR1 GTSNPN, CDR2 SVGIG (reference sequence). The V gene end was trimmed by 0 bases and the J gene end by 0 bases; junction bases not matched to a gene: 4. This CDR3 spans 16 amino acids. The CDR3 DNA reads as TGTGCCTGGAGTGTGTGGGCGGGGGGGAGCACAGATACGCAGTATTTT. Residues: CAWSVWAGGSTDTQYF.

This clonotype was observed many times. V usage is TRBV12-3 or TRBV12-4 and J usage is TRBJ2-7; 8 nucleotides match TRBD1. The J segment lost 4 bases and the V segment lost 2 bases, leaving 4 bases of the junction unmatched. The CDR3 spans 14 residues. Written as DNA, the CDR3 is TGTGCCAGCAGTTTACAGGGGGCGATATACGAGCAGTACTTC. It is translated as CASSLQGAIYEQYF.

This clonotype has ten or more counts. This rearrangement joins TRBV15 to TRBJ2-5; no firm D call. The CDR3 has 12 residues. The V gene lost 0 bases and the J gene lost 5 bases, with 4 bases spanning the gap. Germline lookup yields CDR1 LNHNV and CDR2 YYDKDF (reference sequence). CDR3 region: CATSRDQETQYF. The CDR3 DNA reads TGTGCCACCAGCAGAGATCAGGAGACCCAGTACTTC.

This clonotype was seen repeatedly, ten times or more. The gene calls are TRBV10-3 and TRBJ1-3; D gene uncertain. CDR1 and CDR2 from the germline V gene are ENHRY and SYGVKD. V dropped 3 bases and J dropped 1 base, with 4 bases sitting between them. The CDR3 covers 13 residues. This CDR3 reads CAISEDSGNTIYF. In DNA form, the CDR3 reads TGTGCCATCAGTGAAGATTCTGGAAACACCATATATTTT.